The 12 T cell receptor beta chains below all came from one sample that was sequenced in a study. TCRdb processed the RT-PCR reads anew with MiXCR; each CDR3 protein has one entry. Among approximately 720,000 distinct CDR3 sequences listed, approximately 15% were seen once. Sequenced sample: memory CD4+ T cells from blood. The receptors here all came from a female donor in good health, serving as a healthy control.

In DNA, the CDR3 is TGTGCCAGCAGTTTAGTGAGGGGCTCTGGAAACACCATATATTTT. This sequence encodes CASSLVRGSGNTIYF. The rearrangement links TRBV12-3 or TRBV12-4 to TRBJ1-3, with a possible D match to TRBD1 (5 bases). CDR3 length equals 15 residues. Trimming pared 1 base from V and 0 bases from J, leaving 7 bases between.

Remarks on this clonotype: This sequence may be a read error, since a much larger clone differs from it by one base. This chain links TRBV5-1 with TRBJ1-2; D remains unclear. Trimming took off 0 bases at V and 3 bases at J, with 9 bases between the two ends. Germline CDR1 is SGHRS and CDR2 is YFSETQ. CDR3 length equals 14 residues. As DNA, the CDR3 is TGCGCCAGCAGCTTGGACGGGAGGGACTATGGCTACACCTTC. It specifies CASSLDGRDYGYTF.

There are a few counts of this clonotype. This chain links TRBV20-1 with TRBJ1-3; 8 nucleotides agree with TRBD1. The CDR3 runs 16 residues. Germline trimming cut 0 bases from V and 0 bases from J; bases unmatched to any gene: 4. Germline CDR1 DFQATT, CDR2 SNEGSKA (reference sequence). CDR3 bases: TGCAGTGCTAGAGATCGGGACAGGAGCTCTGGAAACACCATATATTTT. The encoded protein is CSARDRDRSSGNTIYF.

The chain couples TRBV5-1 to TRBJ2-7; 8 bases are shared with TRBD2. The CDR3 is made up of 18 amino acids. CDR1 is SGHRS, CDR2 YFSETQ, per germline. After removal of 1 base from V and 4 bases from J, the junction contained 16 bases not matched to a gene. The CDR3 reads CASSLWPTGIAGSYEQYF. DNA for the CDR3: TGCGCCAGCAGCTTGTGGCCCACCGGGATAGCGGGATCGTACGAGCAGTACTTC.

The chain has TRBV5-1 and TRBJ2-3; 9 bases map to TRBD1. The V segment lost 4 bases and the J segment 2 bases; nucleotides outside the gene matches: 8. The germline gives CDR1 SGHRS, CDR2 YFSETQ. The CDR3 loop spans 16 amino acids. The CDR3 is CASSRPGQGNTDTQYF. In DNA form, the CDR3 reads TGCGCCAGCAGCCGCCCGGGACAGGGAAACACAGATACGCAGTATTTT.

This clonotype showed up just a few times. This chain joins TRBV7-9 and TRBJ2-6; possibly TRBD2 for D (5 bases). V was shortened by 6 bases and J by 1 base, with 10 bases between the two germline ends. Germline V gives CDR1 SEHNR, CDR2 FQNEAQ (reference sequence). The CDR3 spans 15 residues. CDR3 residues: CASSRTSSGANVLTF. The CDR3 nucleotides are TGTGCCAGCAGTCGTACTAGTTCTGGGGCCAACGTCCTGACTTTC.

The rearrangement joins TRBV20-1 to TRBJ1-6; D is unresolved. From germline, CDR1 is DFQATT and CDR2 SNEGSKA (reference sequence). There are 14 residues in the CDR3. Trimming cost V 2 bases and J 5 bases, with 10 bases left between them. The CDR3 spells CSARPQVDNSPLHF. In DNA form, the CDR3 reads TGCAGTGCTAGACCCCAGGTTGATAATTCACCCCTCCACTTT.

This clonotype has ten or more counts. Relative to the germline gene, one junction end is altered; a read error may explain this. The chain joins TRBV7-7 to TRBJ2-1; D gene unclear. Germline lookup yields CDR1 SSHAT and CDR2 FNYEAQ (reference sequence). This CDR3 comprises 13 residues. The CDR3 region is CASSLSIDNEQFF. As DNA, the CDR3 is TGTGCTAGCAGCTTATCTATAGACAATGAGCAGTTCTTC.

In its sample, this clonotype was seen a few times. The chain has TRBV20-1 and TRBJ2-7; either TRBD1 or TRBD2 may supply D (5 bases each). Between the trimmed V and J ends, which lost 6 bases and 2 bases, there was a span of 26 bases. Germline V gives CDR1 DFQATT, CDR2 SNEGSKA (reference sequence). The CDR3 length is 17 residues. CDR3 sequence reads: CSAQALRGARATYEQYF. The DNA for the CDR3 is TGCAGTGCCCAGGCTCTTAGGGGAGCGCGAGCAACCTACGAGCAGTACTTC.

The chain recombines TRBV10-3 with TRBJ2-1; D is perhaps TRBD1 (6 bases). The ends were cut back, 8 bases at V and 5 bases at J, with 16 bases in the middle. Germline loops: CDR1 ENHRY, CDR2 SYGVKD. This CDR3 has 14 residues. The CDR3: CAICPQGNNNEQFF. The CDR3, as DNA: TGTGCCATCTGCCCCCAGGGGAACAACAATGAGCAGTTCTTC.

This clonotype was detected only a few times. The rearrangement uses TRBV7-2 and TRBJ1-5; possibly TRBD1 for D (5 bases). The V and J ends lost 2 bases and 5 bases respectively, with 10 bases between them. This CDR3 has 14 amino acids. The V gene's germline CDR1 is SGHTA and CDR2 FQGNSA. Here the CDR3 DNA reads TGTGCCAGCAGCTTAAGGGCGGGGGATCAGCCCCAGCATTTT. Protein: CASSLRAGDQPQHF.

This clonotype came up a few times. J is TRBJ2-6 and V is TRBV19; no clear D. The CDR3 loop spans 11 amino acids. V gave up 5 bases and J gave up 4 bases, with 0 bases separating them. The germline V gene has CDR1 LNHDA and CDR2 SQIVND (reference sequence). The CDR3 bases are TGTGCCAGTAGTGGGGCCAACGTCCTGACTTTC. Translation: CASSGANVLTF.